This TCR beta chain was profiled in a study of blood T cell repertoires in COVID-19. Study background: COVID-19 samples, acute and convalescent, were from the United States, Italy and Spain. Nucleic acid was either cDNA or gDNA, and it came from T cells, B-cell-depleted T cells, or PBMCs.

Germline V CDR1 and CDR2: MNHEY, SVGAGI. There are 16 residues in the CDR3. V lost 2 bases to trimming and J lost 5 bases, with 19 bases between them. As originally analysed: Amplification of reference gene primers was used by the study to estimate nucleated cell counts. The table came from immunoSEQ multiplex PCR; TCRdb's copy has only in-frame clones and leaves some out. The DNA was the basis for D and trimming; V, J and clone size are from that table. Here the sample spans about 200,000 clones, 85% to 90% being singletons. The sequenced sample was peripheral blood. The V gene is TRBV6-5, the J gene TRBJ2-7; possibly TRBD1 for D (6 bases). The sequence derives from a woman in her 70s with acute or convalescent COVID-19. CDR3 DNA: TGTGCCAGCAGTTACGCTTTGGGGCAGGGGCCGGACGAGCAGTACTTC. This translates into CASSYALGQGPDEQYF.